This T cell receptor beta chain emerged from a study of CD8 T cells in ankylosing spondylitis. Germline CDR1 reads SEHNR; CDR2 reads FQNEAQ (reference sequence). J lost 4 bases, V lost 5 bases, and 7 bases had no gene match. The CDR3 runs to 14 residues. This clonotype was observed a handful of times. Its specificity is not known. As the method for making TCR beta libraries, quantitative 5'-RACE with molecular barcodes was used. A single record per CDR3 protein comes from TCRdb applying MiXCR to the 5' RACE reads. Counted here are around 430,000 distinct CDR3 sequences, roughly 17% occurring once; the ten biggest clones make up approximately 0.93%. Findings and caveats of the study: CD8+ disease-linked clones were present at relatively low frequencies in blood. A subset of motif variants has previously been described in the synovial fluid and blood of reactive arthritis. From matched ankylosing spondylitis synovial fluid, disease-linked clones were reportedly recovered at significantly enriched levels. What seemed typical of ankylosing spondylitis blood was a TCR beta motif built from several highly homologous variants.

J is TRBJ2-5 and V is TRBV7-9; 7 positions match TRBD2. Sequenced: blood, either unsorted or a sorted T cell fraction (not recorded which). The TCR sequence derives from a male donor with ankylosing spondylitis. For the CDR3, the DNA is TGTGCCAGCAGCCCTCGAAGGGAGGGAGAGACCCAGTACTTC. This translates into CASSPRREGETQYF.